This entry describes one TCR beta chain. It lacks a known antigen. Base qualities are not at hand, and no much larger clone is one base apart. Every bulk PBMC sample was loaded with the same fixed amount of around 400 ng of DNA. The immunoSEQ TCRb Assay kit was used according to manufacturer instructions to amplify TCR beta CDR3 sequences from genomic DNA. The KAPA Library Quantification Kit for Illumina platforms was used to quantify pooled libraries by qPCR. Pooled libraries were clustered at about 0.55-1.2 pM and sequenced on an Illumina NextSeq 500. Regarding the original processing steps: TCR data were analyzed using immunoSEQ ANALYZER and the R LymphoSeq package. A rearrangement efficiency score was calculated as productive divided by the sum of productive and non-productive CDR3 sequences. Clonality was measured with the Gini coefficient and diversity with the Renyi index at alpha=1, and both measures were compared pairwise between timepoints within each patient. Clonal relatedness, based on an edit distance of 3, and repertoire similarity, based on the Bhattacharyya coefficient, were both computed in LymphoSeq. To classify response, a linear discriminant analysis based on week-3 changes in clonality and diversity was built with the R MASS and caret packages. This is the immuneACCESS table as TCRdb keeps it, with only in-frame sequences that have V and J called. A part of the clones is gone; compared with another copy, unresolved V genes explain less than half, and the rest is unexplained. That table furnishes V, J and clone size, whereas the DNA furnished D and trimming. A total of approximately 6,100 clones appear in this sample, 70% to 90% of them only once. Jointly, the top ten make up 3% to 4% of the sample.

This sample's time point label indicates: pre-treatment baseline. Blood samples were collected before treatment (T0) and at week 3 (W3), after the first cycle of checkpoint blockade. Except for a couple of patients with rapid clinical progression, response was assessed 12 weeks after the first infusion by RECIST 1.1; disease control meant complete response, partial response or stable disease. Patients were excluded for prior systemic cancer treatment, concomitant immunosuppressant therapy or synchronous other active malignancies. To track both circulating cells and T cell turnover, TCR beta was sequenced from bulk PBMC as well as from plasma cell-free DNA. PBMC were isolated from blood with Lymphoprep and SepMate tubes, followed by red cell lysis. DNA from PBMC and sorted T cell subsets was extracted with QIAamp DNA Blood Mini kits. This sample is part of a study of blood T cell dynamics during melanoma immunotherapy (dated by TCRdb to 2020 to 2022). The study in broad terms: Patients had metastatic melanoma and received first-line pembrolizumab or nivolumab plus ipilimumab as standard of care in the United Kingdom. To find early correlates of response, the study profiled the peripheral T cell receptor repertoires of patients with metastatic melanoma both before and after one cycle of checkpoint inhibitor therapy. The training cohort consisted of consecutive patients, while an additional independent group of patients from the same centre was pooled to form an external validation set. Beyond this particular receptor, the publication reports: The relatively small sample size was recognized as a factor that could limit how well the results generalize. Whether the T cell clones behind the repertoire changes were melanoma-specific or instead reflected general immune activation was something the study could not determine. Unlike progressors, patients who went on to achieve disease control showed a bifurcated reorganization of the PBMC repertoire at W3, with either increased clonality or increased diversity.

Sequenced material: blood, taken from a patient treated with checkpoint blockade. This receptor was identified in a human donor with melanoma.

The DNA sequence is TGTGCCAGCAGCCAGGACAGTCGGCAAGAGACCCAGTACTTC. This encodes CASSQDSRQETQYF. In this chain, TRBV5-4 is recombined with TRBJ2-5; TRBD1 could be the D gene, as 6 bases match. V gives up 4 bases and J gives up 2 bases, and the segment between their germline ends measures 12 bases. CDR1 and CDR2 are read off the germline V gene (reference sequence) as SGHNT and YYREEE. Counted from cysteine to phenylalanine, this CDR3 has 14 amino acids. Only the CDR3 portion is preserved as DNA: 42 bases, with reading frame beginning at the first base.